The 24 T cell receptor beta chains presented below share a single source sample, sequenced in a study of response to subunit inactivated influenza vaccine. TCRdb called the RT-PCR reads again in MiXCR, with one record for every CDR3 protein. The sample has just under 550,000 distinct CDR3 sequences, under 25% seen once. A further study also used this sample, focusing on T cells expressing NK-cell markers. That publication notes: UMIs were included in TCR beta cDNA generated by 5'RACE template switching.

The material was CD4+ T cells sorted from PBMCs, obtained about 12 days after vaccination. The receptors come from a man aged 45-60 years who received an inactivated influenza vaccine.

This clonotype occurred a few times. The gene calls are TRBV12-3 or TRBV12-4 and TRBJ2-1; 10 bases agree with TRBD2. This CDR3 is built from 15 residues. V was pared by 6 bases and J by 6 bases, with 8 bases of the junction left unmatched. CDR3 coding DNA: TGTGCCAGCAGACCCAGCGGGGGGGCCGGCAATGAGCAGTTCTTC. Residues: CASRPSGGAGNEQFF.

V gene TRBV7-2 combines with J gene TRBJ2-5, with TRBD1 matching over 7 bases. The CDR3 has 13 residues. Losses at the gene ends were 4 bases for V and 5 bases for J; bases not matched to a gene: 4. Per the germline V gene, CDR1 is SGHTA and CDR2 is FQGNSA. The CDR3 region has the DNA TGTGCCAGCAGCTCGGACAGGTTGGAGACCCAGTACTTC. Its translation: CASSSDRLETQYF.

This rearrangement joins TRBV5-1 to TRBJ2-3; D assignment may be TRBD1 or TRBD2 (6 bases each). The germline V gene has CDR1 SGHRS and CDR2 YFSETQ. This CDR3 region has 15 residues. V was pared by 4 bases and J by 5 bases, with 17 bases between. The CDR3 bases are TGCGCCAGCAGCACCCAAGGGGGGCAGGGAGATACGCAGTATTTT. This sequence encodes CASSTQGGQGDTQYF.

The chain is built from TRBV6-2 or TRBV6-3 and TRBJ2-3, with D unresolved. Trimming stripped 3 bases from V and 5 bases from J, with 12 bases between. Germline V gene sequence: CDR1 MNHEY, CDR2 SVGEGT. This CDR3 is 14 amino acids long. The chain's CDR3 is CASSYLPGVDTQYF. The CDR3 DNA is TGTGCCAGCAGTTATTTGCCTGGGGTAGATACGCAGTATTTT.

This clonotype was picked up a small number of times. The chain carries TRBV28 and TRBJ2-2; 7 bases fit TRBD2. Looked up from germline, CDR1 is MDHEN and CDR2 is SYDVKM. J gave up 6 bases and V 1 base, and 11 bases lay outside the gene matches. The CDR3 loop spans 17 amino acids. CDR3 residues: CASSLLTRGLVSGELFF. CDR3 DNA: TGTGCCAGCAGTTTATTGACCAGAGGACTAGTATCCGGGGAGCTGTTTTTT.

The chain joins TRBV7-2 to TRBJ1-2; TRBD1 matches at 12 bases. The CDR3 loop spans 16 amino acids. Germline lookup yields CDR1 SGHTA and CDR2 FQGNSA. With 6 bases clipped from V and 4 bases from J, the junction kept 9 bases outside the gene matches. As DNA, the CDR3 is TGTGCCAGCAGACCGACCGGGACAGGGGGCAGCTATGGCTACACCTTC. The encoded protein is CASRPTGTGGSYGYTF.

The chain joins TRBV6-5 to TRBJ2-5; D perhaps matches TRBD2 (7 bases). The CDR3 is 15 residues long. Between the trimmed V and J ends, which lost 2 bases and 3 bases, there was a span of 13 bases. Germline V gene sequence: CDR1 MNHEY, CDR2 SVGAGI. The CDR3 protein is CASSYGGGQKETQYF. The DNA for the CDR3 is TGTGCCAGCAGTTACGGCGGGGGCCAGAAAGAGACCCAGTACTTC.

This clonotype occurred a few times. The CDR3 DNA reads TGCAGCGTTAGGGCACAACTGTCCGACGAGCAGTACTTC. The encoded protein is CSVRAQLSDEQYF. V usage is TRBV29-1 and J usage is TRBJ2-7; D remains ambiguous. V lost 5 bases and J 5 bases, leaving 16 bases between the germline ends. CDR3 length: 13 amino acids. Germline V lookup: CDR1 SQVTM, CDR2 ANQGSEA.

This clonotype occurred a few times. The V gene is TRBV28, the J gene TRBJ2-7; 12 bases line up with TRBD2. This CDR3 contains 15 residues. Trimming took 5 bases from V and 0 from J; bases not matched to a gene: 2. Germline-derived CDR1 and CDR2 are MDHEN and SYDVKM. DNA for the CDR3: TGTGCCAGCAGTCGGACTAGCGGGAACTCCTACGAGCAGTACTTC. Its translation is CASSRTSGNSYEQYF.

This chain joins TRBV6-2 or TRBV6-3 and TRBJ2-3, with 7 bases aligning to TRBD1. CDR1 is MNHEY and CDR2 is SVGEGT in the germline V gene. This CDR3 contains 12 residues. The trim removed 6 bases at V and 8 bases at J, leaving 5 bases unmatched. The CDR3 region is CASSLGQTTQYF. The CDR3, as DNA: TGTGCCAGCAGCCTGGGACAGACTACGCAGTATTTT.

CDR3 nucleotides: TGTGCCAGCAGTGCCAGGAGGGGGGATGAGCAGTTCTTC. Protein: CASSARRGDEQFF. This chain links TRBV2 with TRBJ2-1; D may match TRBD1 or TRBD2 (6 bases each). There are 13 residues in the CDR3. Germline assignment: CDR1 SNHLY and CDR2 FYNNEI. V dropped 4 bases and J dropped 8 bases, with 12 bases sitting between them.

The table lists this clonotype with many counts. V usage is TRBV9 and J usage is TRBJ2-1; D perhaps matches TRBD2 (5 bases). Germline V lookup: CDR1 SGDLS, CDR2 YYNGEE. The germline V and J ends were trimmed by 5 bases and 0 bases, with 15 bases remaining between them. The CDR3 is 16 amino acids. The CDR3 sequence is CASSAQAVSSYNEQFF. In DNA, the CDR3 is TGTGCCAGCAGTGCCCAAGCGGTTAGCTCCTACAATGAGCAGTTCTTC.

This chain uses TRBV5-4 with TRBJ2-7, with 8 bases aligning to TRBD1. Germline CDR1 reads SGHNT; CDR2 reads YYREEE (reference sequence). J gave up 2 bases and V 5 bases, and 9 bases lay outside the gene matches. This CDR3 comprises 15 residues. CDR3 in amino acids: CASRIDRGEAYEQYF. CDR3 DNA: TGTGCCAGCAGAATTGACAGGGGCGAAGCCTACGAGCAGTACTTC.

The chain has TRBV4-2 and TRBJ1-3; no definite D call. CDR3 length: 14 amino acids. Germline V gene lookup returns CDR1 LGHNA and CDR2 YNFKEQ. V was shortened by 3 bases and J by 2 bases, with 8 bases between the two germline ends. The DNA for the CDR3 is TGTGCCAGCAGCCACCCCAACACTGGAAACACCATATATTTT. Protein product: CASSHPNTGNTIYF.

This clonotype was detected only a few times. V is TRBV7-2 and J is TRBJ2-7, with D hard to call. Germline loops: CDR1 SGHTA, CDR2 FQGNSA. V dropped 2 bases and J dropped 0 bases, with 11 bases sitting between them. CDR3 length: 15 amino acids. The CDR3: CASSLSSIISYEQYF. As DNA, the CDR3 is TGTGCCAGCAGCTTATCTTCTATAATCTCCTACGAGCAGTACTTC. Using reference TRBV7-2 and TRBJ2-7 for the parts outside the CDR3, the full variable domain is GAGVSQSPSNKVTEKGKDVELRCDPISGHTALYWYRQSLGQGLEFLIYFQGNSAPDKSGLPSDRFSAERTGGSVSTLTIQRTQQEDSAVYLCASSLSSIISYEQYFGPGTRLTVT.

V gene TRBV6-6 combines with J gene TRBJ1-6; the D is unclear. Trimming cost V 6 bases and J 12 bases, with 15 bases left between them. Looked up from germline, CDR1 is MNHNY and CDR2 is SVGAGI (reference sequence). The CDR3 length is 13 residues. The CDR3 reads CASSSQTVQPLHF. The CDR3 region has the DNA TGTGCCAGCAGCTCCCAGACGGTTCAACCCCTCCACTTT.

The chain uses TRBV2 and TRBJ2-2, with D possibly matching TRBD2 (5 bases). CDR3 length: 13 amino acids. V lost 6 bases and J 6 bases, leaving 11 bases between the germline ends. Germline V gene sequence: CDR1 SNHLY, CDR2 FYNNEI. The DNA of the CDR3 is TGTGCCAGCAGCGCGGAGGTCCCCGGGGAGCTGTTTTTT. Amino acids: CASSAEVPGELFF. Variable domain in full (rest from reference TRBV2 and TRBJ2-2): EPEVTQTPSHQVTQMGQEVILRCVPISNHLYFYWYRQILGQKVEFLVSFYNNEISEKSEIFDDQFSVERPDGSNFTLKIRSTKLEDSAMYFCASSAEVPGELFFGEGSRLTVL.

V gene TRBV7-2 combines with J gene TRBJ1-6, with no clear D. This CDR3 is 16 amino acids long. The germline V gene has CDR1 SGHTA and CDR2 FQGNSA. The V end lost 2 bases, the J end lost 10 bases, and 18 bases lay between the germline ends. The CDR3 DNA reads TGTGCCAGCAGCTTAAGGGCGGTGGCTCCGGGGTCACCCCTCCACTTT. Its translation: CASSLRAVAPGSPLHF.

This chain links TRBV20-1 with TRBJ2-2; 8 bases are a match to TRBD2. V shed 6 bases, J shed 2 bases, and the junction held 5 bases outside the gene matches. The CDR3 is made up of 14 amino acids. The V gene's germline CDR1 is DFQATT and CDR2 SNEGSKA (reference sequence). The CDR3 DNA reads TGCAGTGCCGAGCGGGGGAGTAACACCGGGGAGCTGTTTTTT. Amino acids: CSAERGSNTGELFF.

The genes are TRBV7-2 and TRBJ2-2; no firm D call. The CDR3 extends over 15 amino acids. CDR1 and CDR2 (germline): SGHTA, FQGNSA. Trimming removed 4 bases from V and 0 bases from J, with 9 bases in between. This CDR3 reads CASSSYYSNTGELFF. The CDR3 DNA is TGTGCCAGCAGCTCCTACTACTCGAACACCGGGGAGCTGTTTTTT. The complete variable domain, with remaining parts taken from reference TRBV7-2 and TRBJ2-2, reads GAGVSQSPSNKVTEKGKDVELRCDPISGHTALYWYRQSLGQGLEFLIYFQGNSAPDKSGLPSDRFSAERTGGSVSTLTIQRTQQEDSAVYLCASSSYYSNTGELFFGEGSRLTVL.

The rearrangement joins TRBV3-1 to TRBJ1-5; 9 nucleotides align to TRBD1. The CDR3 runs 16 residues. The germline CDR1 and CDR2 sequences are LGHDT and YNNKEL (reference sequence). Germline trimming cut 1 base from V and 1 base from J; bases unmatched to any gene: 2. Here the CDR3 reads CASSQGTGASNQPQHF. The CDR3 bases are TGTGCCAGCAGCCAAGGGACAGGGGCAAGCAATCAGCCCCAGCATTTT.

The table lists this clonotype with a few counts. The chain carries TRBV6-2 or TRBV6-3 and TRBJ1-6, with D unclear. Germline lookup yields CDR1 MNHEY and CDR2 SVGEGT. The V gene lost 2 bases and the J gene lost 12 bases, with 11 bases spanning the gap. The CDR3 sequence is 13 residues long. CDR3 nucleotides: TGTGCCAGCAGTTACGAGGTTTTCCGACCCCTCCACTTT. Its protein is CASSYEVFRPLHF.

The chain has TRBV24-1 and TRBJ2-2, with D unclear. Germline V gene data show CDR1 as KGHDR and CDR2 as SFDVKD. CDR3 size: 13 residues. The ends were cut back, 6 bases at V and 7 bases at J, with 11 bases in the middle. Here the CDR3 DNA reads TGTGCCACCAGTCCCAGACTTCGCGGGGAGCTGTTTTTT. It specifies CATSPRLRGELFF.

V gene TRBV7-9 combines with J gene TRBJ2-7, with TRBD1 as a possible D gene (7 bases). CDR1 is SEHNR, CDR2 FQNEAQ, per germline (reference sequence). This CDR3 comprises 14 residues. Trimming pared 5 bases from V and 5 bases from J, leaving 16 bases between. The CDR3 sequence is CASSPSGGTNEQYF. The DNA for the CDR3 is TGTGCCAGCAGCCCCTCAGGGGGGACGAACGAGCAGTACTTC.